This TCR beta chain originates from a study of shared clonotypes between healthy human individuals. Study context: The cohort had a couple of women and three men, ages 18 to 49. General observations from the study: In having few donors, the study represented limited genetic and exposure-history diversity. Blood was the sole source, and tissue repertoires probably differ.

With regard to this clone: Its cognate antigen is unknown. The identical CDR3 is also encoded by other nucleotide sequences in the sample.

Deep-level running was used for the assay. Only in-frame clones appear in the TCRdb table, and some are missing; sequencing was by immunoSEQ multiplex PCR. In the table there are about 520,000 clones, 95% to 97% of which are singletons. CDR1 is MDHEN and CDR2 is SYDVKM in the germline V gene. The CDR3 contains 12 residues. With 7 bases removed from V and 1 base from J, the gap between germline ends came to 8 bases. What was sequenced was naive CD4+ T cells sorted from blood. As to subset: CD45RA+ positively selected. This TCR was sampled from a woman in her twenties or thirties in good health. This chain links TRBV28 with TRBJ2-7; D tentatively fits TRBD1 or TRBD2 (5 bases each). As DNA, the CDR3 is TGTGCCAGCACTTGGGGGTCCTACGAGCAGTACTTC. Amino acid sequence: CASTWGSYEQYF.